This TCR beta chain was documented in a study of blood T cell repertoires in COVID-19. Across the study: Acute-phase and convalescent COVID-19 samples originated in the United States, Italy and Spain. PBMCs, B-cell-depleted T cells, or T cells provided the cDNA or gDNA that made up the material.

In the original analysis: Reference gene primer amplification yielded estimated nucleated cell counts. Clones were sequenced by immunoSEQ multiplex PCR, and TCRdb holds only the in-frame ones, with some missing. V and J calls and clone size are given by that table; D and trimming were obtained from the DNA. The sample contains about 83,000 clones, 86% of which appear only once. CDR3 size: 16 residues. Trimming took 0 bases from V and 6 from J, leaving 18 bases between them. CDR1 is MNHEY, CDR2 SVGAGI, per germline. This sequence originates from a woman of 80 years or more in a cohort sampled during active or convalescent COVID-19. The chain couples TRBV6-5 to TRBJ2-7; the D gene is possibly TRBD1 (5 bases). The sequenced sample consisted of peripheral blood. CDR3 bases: TGTGCCAGCAGTTACTCTGTCGGTGTCGGACAATCCGAGCAGTACTTC. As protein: CASSYSVGVGQSEQYF.